The sequence of this TCR beta chain was determined in a study of control samples from healthy donors and cancer patients. Clones were sequenced by immunoSEQ multiplex PCR, and TCRdb holds only the in-frame ones, with some missing. The sample yields some 79,000 clones, more than 85% seen once. The germline gives CDR1 MNHEY, CDR2 SVGAGI. The CDR3 length is 15 residues. V lost 7 bases to trimming and J lost 0 bases, with 13 bases between them. The rearrangement links TRBV6-5 to TRBJ2-1; no definite D call. This TCR was sampled from a woman between 50 and 59 years old in good health. Sequencing used blood. In nucleotides, the CDR3 is TGTGCCAGCACCAGAGGAGTTGCCTCCTACAATGAGCAGTTCTTC. Amino acids: CASTRGVASYNEQFF.